A single TCR beta chain is shown here with its context. What it binds is unknown. This specimen belongs to a study of cytomegalovirus exposure and HLA in healthy donors. Findings and caveats of the study: As was reported, the classifier diagnosed cytomegalovirus status with high specificity and sensitivity. What a later analysis showed was that several of the most significant clusters appeared linked to common viral pathogens. Previously analyzed data showed that most TCR beta V segments were productive at a frequency of about 90% or about 30%.

With 4 bases removed from V and 0 bases from J, the gap between germline ends came to 11 bases. The CDR3 totals 14 residues. The germline gives CDR1 SGHRS, CDR2 YFSETQ. With 60 Vbeta and 13 Jbeta primers, the PCR was carried out. Clones were read by immunoSEQ multiplex PCR, and TCRdb kept only the in-frame ones, dropping some. Here the sample spans about 120,000 clones, roughly 85% being singletons. This TCR derives from a man in his late teens or twenties in good health and CMV-seropositive. The chain couples TRBV5-1 to TRBJ2-7, with no clear D. Input material: PBMCs. CDR3 DNA sequence: TGCGCCAGCAGCCCCGGTGAGGTCTCCTACGAGCAGTACTTC. Translated: CASSPGEVSYEQYF. The whole variable domain, filled in from reference TRBV5-1 and TRBJ2-7, reads KAGVTQTPRYLIKTRGQQVTLSCSPISGHRSVSWYQQTPGQGLQFLFEYFSETQRNKGNFPGRFSGRQFSNSRSEMNVSTLELGDSALYLCASSPGEVSYEQYFGPGTRLTVT.